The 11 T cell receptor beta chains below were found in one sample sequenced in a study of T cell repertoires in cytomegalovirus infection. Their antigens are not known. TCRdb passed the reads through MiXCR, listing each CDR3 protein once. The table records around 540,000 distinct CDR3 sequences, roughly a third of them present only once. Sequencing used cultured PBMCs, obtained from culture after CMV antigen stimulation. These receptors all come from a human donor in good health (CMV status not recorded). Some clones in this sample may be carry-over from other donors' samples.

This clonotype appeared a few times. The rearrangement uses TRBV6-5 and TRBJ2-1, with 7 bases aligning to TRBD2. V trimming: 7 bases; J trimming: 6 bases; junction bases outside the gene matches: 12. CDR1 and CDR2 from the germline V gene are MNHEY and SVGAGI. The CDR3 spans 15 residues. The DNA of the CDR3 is TGTGCCAGCACCCCTAGCGGTTTTAAGTTCAATGAGCAGTTCTTC. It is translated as CASTPSGFKFNEQFF.

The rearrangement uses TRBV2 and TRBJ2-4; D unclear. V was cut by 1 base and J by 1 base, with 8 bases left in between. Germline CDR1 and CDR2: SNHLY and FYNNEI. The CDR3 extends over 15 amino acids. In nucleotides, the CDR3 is TGTGCCAGCAGTGAAGAAGCATCGGCCAAAAACATTCAGTACTTC. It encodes CASSEEASAKNIQYF.

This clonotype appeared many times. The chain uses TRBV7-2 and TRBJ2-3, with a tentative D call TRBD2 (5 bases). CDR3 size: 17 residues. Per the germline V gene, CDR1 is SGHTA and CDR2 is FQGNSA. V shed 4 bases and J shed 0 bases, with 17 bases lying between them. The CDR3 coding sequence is TGTGCCAGCAGCTCGCCCTGGGGAGACACTAGCACAGATACGCAGTATTTT. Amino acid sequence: CASSSPWGDTSTDTQYF. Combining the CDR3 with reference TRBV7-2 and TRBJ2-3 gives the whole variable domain GAGVSQSPSNKVTEKGKDVELRCDPISGHTALYWYRQSLGQGLEFLIYFQGNSAPDKSGLPSDRFSAERTGGSVSTLTIQRTQQEDSAVYLCASSSPWGDTSTDTQYFGPGTRLTVL.

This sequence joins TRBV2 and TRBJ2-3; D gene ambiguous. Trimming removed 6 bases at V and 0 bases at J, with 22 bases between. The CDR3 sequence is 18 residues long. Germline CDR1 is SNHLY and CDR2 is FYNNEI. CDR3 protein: CASRSQLSAYRSTDTQYF. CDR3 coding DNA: TGTGCCAGCAGGTCCCAGCTCTCCGCGTACCGAAGCACAGATACGCAGTATTTT.

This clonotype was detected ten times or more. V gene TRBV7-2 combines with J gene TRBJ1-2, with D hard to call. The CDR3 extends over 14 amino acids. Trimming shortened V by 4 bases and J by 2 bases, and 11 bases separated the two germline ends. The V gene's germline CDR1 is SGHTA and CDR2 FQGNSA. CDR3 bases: TGTGCCAGCAGCTCCGACGGGCCCAACTATGGCTACACCTTC. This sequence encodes CASSSDGPNYGYTF.

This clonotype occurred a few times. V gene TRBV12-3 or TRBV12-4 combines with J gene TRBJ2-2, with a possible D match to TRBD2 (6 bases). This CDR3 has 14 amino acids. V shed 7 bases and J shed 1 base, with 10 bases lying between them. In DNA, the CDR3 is TGTGCCAGCAAGGGACTTTTGAACACCGGGGAGCTGTTTTTT. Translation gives CASKGLLNTGELFF.

In nucleotides, the CDR3 is TGCAGCGCTGCCGGGACAGTTTTTTATGGCTACACCTTC. This sequence encodes CSAAGTVFYGYTF. The gene calls are TRBV29-1 and TRBJ1-2, with 7 bases lining up with TRBD1. The germline V gene encodes CDR1 SQVTM and CDR2 ANQGSEA. Trimming took 7 bases from V and 5 from J; bases not matched to a gene: 10. This CDR3 comprises 13 residues.

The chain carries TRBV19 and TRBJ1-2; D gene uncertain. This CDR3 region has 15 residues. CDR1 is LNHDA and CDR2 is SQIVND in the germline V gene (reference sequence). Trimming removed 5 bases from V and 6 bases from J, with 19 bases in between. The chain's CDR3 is CASSPPTSLLHGYTF. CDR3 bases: TGTGCCAGTAGTCCCCCGACAAGCCTTCTTCATGGCTACACCTTC.

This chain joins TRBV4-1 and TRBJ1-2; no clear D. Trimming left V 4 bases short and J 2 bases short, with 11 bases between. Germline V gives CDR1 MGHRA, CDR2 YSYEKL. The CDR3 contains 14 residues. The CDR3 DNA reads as TGCGCCAGCAGCCCGGGCCACTCAAACTATGGCTACACCTTC. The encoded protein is CASSPGHSNYGYTF.

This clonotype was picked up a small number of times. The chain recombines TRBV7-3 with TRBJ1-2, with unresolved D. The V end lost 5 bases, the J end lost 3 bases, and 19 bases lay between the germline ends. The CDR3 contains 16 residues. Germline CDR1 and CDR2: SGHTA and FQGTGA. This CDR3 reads CASSPQHGVFDYGYTF. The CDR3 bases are TGTGCCAGCAGCCCCCAACACGGGGTTTTTGACTATGGCTACACCTTC.

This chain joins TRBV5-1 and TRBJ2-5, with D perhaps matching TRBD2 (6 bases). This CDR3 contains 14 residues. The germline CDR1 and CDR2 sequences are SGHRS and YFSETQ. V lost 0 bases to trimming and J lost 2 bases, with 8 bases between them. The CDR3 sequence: CASSLEREQETQYF. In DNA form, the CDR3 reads TGCGCCAGCAGCTTGGAACGGGAGCAAGAGACCCAGTACTTC. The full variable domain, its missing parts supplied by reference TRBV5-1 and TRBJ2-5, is KAGVTQTPRYLIKTRGQQVTLSCSPISGHRSVSWYQQTPGQGLQFLFEYFSETQRNKGNFPGRFSGRQFSNSRSEMNVSTLELGDSALYLCASSLEREQETQYFGPGTRLLVL.